There are many counts of the clone carrying this TCR beta chain. What it binds is unknown. The data derive from a study of human T cells and chemical hapten exposure. Study results and limitations: As patch test score rose, PT1 expanded TCR counts tended to rise as well.

CDR3 length: 14 amino acids. V shed 6 bases, J shed 4 bases, and the junction held 5 bases outside the gene matches. Germline CDR1 reads MNHEY; CDR2 reads SVGAGI. Indicated time point: pre-sensitization, week 0. Specified treatment: therapeutic diphenylcyclopropenone sensitization with weekly scalp DPC. TCRdb fed the RACE reads into MiXCR, producing one record per CDR3 protein. The sample contains 300,000 to 450,000 distinct CDR3 sequences, 4.5% to 6% of which appear only once. The V gene is TRBV6-5, the J gene TRBJ2-2; 7 bases align to TRBD2. The starting material was whole blood, obtained in connection with sensitization to the hapten diphenylcyclopropenone (DPC). The clonotype was recovered from a woman in her forties or fifties with alopecia areata. Some clones in this sample may be carry-over from other donors' samples. In nucleotides, the CDR3 is TGTGCCAGCAGCCGAGCGGGGCCCACCGGGGAGCTGTTTTTT. Its protein product is CASSRAGPTGELFF.